These 32 T cell receptor beta chains were sequenced from one sample in a study of T-cell memory formation after mild COVID-19. Using its own MiXCR run on the 5' RACE reads, TCRdb lists one record per CDR3 protein. Of roughly 260,000 distinct CDR3 sequences listed, around 17% are singletons. The sample consisted of PBMCs or a T cell subset sorted from them (not recorded which). The receptors stem from a man between 18 and 35 years old who had mild COVID-19 (a few samples of this study predate the infection). Cell type and time point are not known.

In this sample, this clonotype turned up a few times. The rearrangement joins TRBV2 to TRBJ1-3; 8 bases line up with TRBD1. V dropped 6 bases and J dropped 4; count of bases not matched to a gene: 11. Germline values: CDR1 SNHLY, CDR2 FYNNEI. The CDR3 has 16 amino acids. The DNA of the CDR3 is TGTGCCAGCAGGCCCGGGACAGGTGAAGCAGGAAACACCATATATTTT. Translating it yields CASRPGTGEAGNTIYF.

V is TRBV6-5 and J is TRBJ1-5; D not resolved. The CDR3 has 14 residues. The germline V gene has CDR1 MNHEY and CDR2 SVGAGI. Trimming took 2 bases from V and 7 from J, leaving 12 bases between them. The CDR3 nucleotides read TGTGCCAGCAGTTACCGCGAGGTAGGGCAGCCCCAGCATTTT. Protein: CASSYREVGQPQHF.

This clonotype has a handful of counts. The rearrangement links TRBV7-7 to TRBJ2-7; 7 nucleotides match TRBD2. The germline V gene has CDR1 SSHAT and CDR2 FNYEAQ (reference sequence). The CDR3 is 15 residues long. V was clipped by 5 bases and J by 0 bases; unmatched bases: 7. DNA of the CDR3: TGTGCCAGCAGCCGCTCTAGCGGACCCTCCTACGAGCAGTACTTC. This translates into CASSRSSGPSYEQYF.

V and J are TRBV20-1 and TRBJ2-7; D not certain. V was shortened by 1 base and J by 0 bases, with 4 bases between the two germline ends. Per the germline V gene, CDR1 is DFQATT and CDR2 is SNEGSKA (reference sequence). CDR3 length: 12 amino acids. The CDR3 DNA follows: TGCAGTGCTAGAGTATCCTCCTACGAGCAGTACGTC. It specifies CSARVSSYEQYV.

In this sample, this clonotype turned up a few times. The V and J genes are TRBV5-1 and TRBJ2-3; the D gene is possibly TRBD1 (6 bases). Germline loops: CDR1 SGHRS, CDR2 YFSETQ. This CDR3 spans 17 amino acids. V was pared by 6 bases and J by 0 bases, with 20 bases between. CDR3 sequence: CASTLEDRKPSTDTQYF. CDR3 DNA: TGCGCCAGCACCTTAGAGGACAGAAAACCTAGCACAGATACGCAGTATTTT.

In its sample, this clonotype was seen a few times. This sequence joins TRBV12-3 or TRBV12-4 and TRBJ1-5; TRBD1 is a possible D gene (6 bases). V was clipped by 4 bases and J by 5 bases, with 9 bases between them. This CDR3 contains 13 residues. CDR3 loop: CASSWGQDQPQHF. The CDR3 DNA is TGTGCCAGCAGTTGGGGGCAGGATCAGCCCCAGCATTTT.

This clonotype was counted only a few times. V usage is TRBV27 and J usage is TRBJ2-1; TRBD2 aligns across 8 bases. Germline CDR1 MNHEY, CDR2 SMNVEV (reference sequence). Unmatched junction bases numbered 5, after V lost 10 bases and J lost 0 bases. This CDR3 has 14 amino acids. This CDR3 is CATGGRSSYNEQFF. For the CDR3, the DNA is TGTGCCACGGGGGGGAGGAGCTCCTACAATGAGCAGTTCTTC.

This clonotype occurred a few times. V gene TRBV20-1 combines with J gene TRBJ1-2; TRBD1 is a possible D gene (5 bases). Germline V CDR1 and CDR2: DFQATT, SNEGSKA (reference sequence). This CDR3 has 15 residues. The ends were cut back, 6 bases at V and 2 bases at J, with 19 bases in the middle. The CDR3 region has the DNA TGCAGTGCAATTTCTTCGACAGAGCTAAACTATGGCTACACCTTC. This gives the protein CSAISSTELNYGYTF.

The V call is TRBV6-1, the J call TRBJ1-2, with D unresolved. The CDR3 runs to 13 residues. V lost 5 bases to trimming and J lost 6 bases, with 13 bases between them. Germline V gene sequence: CDR1 MNHNS, CDR2 SASEGT. The CDR3 is CASSPRPNDGYTF. As DNA, the CDR3 is TGTGCCAGCAGTCCCCGACCGAATGATGGCTACACCTTC.

This CDR3 reads CASSSTGGAGTPLHF. The CDR3 DNA follows: TGTGCCAGCAGCTCCACGGGAGGGGCAGGAACACCCCTCCACTTT. The J gene is TRBJ1-6, the V gene TRBV7-2; tentative D call: TRBD1 (5 bases). The CDR3 has 15 residues. V was clipped by 4 bases and J by 11 bases, with 18 bases between them. Germline-derived CDR1 and CDR2 are SGHTA and FQGNSA. The whole variable domain, filled in from reference TRBV7-2 and TRBJ1-6, reads GAGVSQSPSNKVTEKGKDVELRCDPISGHTALYWYRQSLGQGLEFLIYFQGNSAPDKSGLPSDRFSAERTGGSVSTLTIQRTQQEDSAVYLCASSSTGGAGTPLHFGNGTRLTVT.

This clonotype showed up just a few times. The rearrangement joins TRBV7-2 to TRBJ2-5, with a weak D call TRBD2 (6 bases). The CDR3 consists of 13 residues. Germline CDR1 SGHTA, CDR2 FQGNSA. Trimming removed 3 bases at V and 5 bases at J, with 10 bases between. Written as DNA, the CDR3 is TGTGCCAGCAGCTTTTGGGGGGTTGAGACCCAGTACTTC. Protein product: CASSFWGVETQYF.

This clonotype was seen more than once but under ten times. The chain joins TRBV10-3 to TRBJ2-1; 9 bases agree with TRBD1. Per germline, CDR1 ENHRY and CDR2 SYGVKD. With V trimmed by 0 bases and J by 1 base, 10 bases remained unmatched. This CDR3 is 19 amino acids long. The CDR3 loop is CAISESFFDRGASYNEQFF. Written as DNA, the CDR3 is TGTGCCATCAGTGAGTCGTTTTTTGACAGGGGGGCTTCCTACAATGAGCAGTTCTTC.

The gene calls are TRBV11-1 and TRBJ2-1, with TRBD1 matching over 8 bases. Germline CDR1 SGHAT, CDR2 FQDESV (reference sequence). V was clipped by 6 bases and J by 7 bases; unmatched bases: 5. The CDR3 runs to 13 residues. For the CDR3, the DNA is TGTGCCAGCAGTTATGACAGGGGAAATGAGCAGTTCTTC. Its translation is CASSYDRGNEQFF. Complete variable domain (other parts from reference TRBV11-1 and TRBJ2-1): EAEVAQSPRYKITEKSQAVAFWCDPISGHATLYWYRQILGQGPELLVQFQDESVVDDSQLPKDRFSAERLKGVDSTLKIQPAELGDSAMYLCASSYDRGNEQFFGPGTRLTVL.

In this sample, this clonotype turned up a few times. J is TRBJ2-7 and V is TRBV7-2, with a weak D call TRBD1 (5 bases). Germline CDR1 reads SGHTA; CDR2 reads FQGNSA. The CDR3 length is 13 residues. V was shortened by 5 bases and J by 6 bases, with 14 bases between the two germline ends. The CDR3: CASSRGRAGEQYV. The DNA for the CDR3 is TGTGCCAGCAGCCGAGGCAGGGCCGGCGAGCAGTACGTC.

This rearrangement joins TRBV28 to TRBJ2-3, with 9 bases that match TRBD2. The junction had 5 bases not matched to a gene; V was cut back by 3 bases and J by 4 bases. The CDR3 consists of 15 residues. CDR1 MDHEN and CDR2 SYDVKM come from the germline V gene. This chain's CDR3 is CASSFRGGGADTQYF. As DNA, the CDR3 is TGTGCCAGCAGTTTCCGGGGCGGGGGGGCAGATACGCAGTATTTT.

This clonotype has a handful of counts. The V call is TRBV10-3, the J call TRBJ1-6, with TRBD1 matching over 7 bases. Trimming at V came to 6 bases and at J to 4 bases, leaving 3 bases not matched to a gene. CDR1 is ENHRY and CDR2 is SYGVKD in the germline V gene. The CDR3 runs to 14 residues. The CDR3 sequence is CAIRDRVYNSPLHF. CDR3 bases: TGTGCCATCAGAGACAGGGTTTATAATTCACCCCTCCACTTT.

The J gene is TRBJ1-3, the V gene TRBV12-3 or TRBV12-4, with D maybe TRBD1 (5 bases). The CDR3 has 13 residues. Trimming took off 6 bases at V and 8 bases at J, with 14 bases between the two ends. CDR3 amino acids: CASSSGPRDTIYF. Written as DNA, the CDR3 is TGTGCCAGCAGCTCAGGGCCCCGTGACACCATATATTTT.

This clonotype was seen only a few times. The V call is TRBV5-4, the J call TRBJ1-4; 7 bases align to TRBD1. Germline V lookup: CDR1 SGHNT, CDR2 YYREEE (reference sequence). The J segment lost 7 bases and the V segment lost 0 bases, leaving 6 bases of the junction unmatched. The CDR3 contains 15 residues. The CDR3 region is CASSLDRGRSEKLFF. The CDR3 DNA is TGTGCCAGCAGCTTGGACAGGGGCCGGAGTGAAAAACTGTTTTTT.

This clonotype was observed a handful of times. This chain links TRBV7-3 with TRBJ1-1, with D tentatively TRBD1 (5 bases). The CDR3 is 13 amino acids. The V gene lost 6 bases and the J gene lost 5 bases, with 13 bases spanning the gap. CDR1 and CDR2 from the germline V gene are SGHTA and FQGTGA. The CDR3: CASSPGFGTEAFF. The CDR3 region has the DNA TGTGCCAGCAGTCCAGGGTTCGGGACTGAAGCTTTCTTT.

The chain couples TRBV24-1 to TRBJ2-5; D perhaps matches TRBD2 (5 bases). Germline V lookup: CDR1 KGHDR, CDR2 SFDVKD. This CDR3 spans 15 amino acids. V lost 7 bases, J lost 6 bases, and 20 bases lay in between. The CDR3 DNA sequence: TGTGCCACCAGCCCAGGACGTCCCCGGGAACAGACCCAGTACTTC. It translates to CATSPGRPREQTQYF.

This clonotype showed up just a few times. CDR3 sequence (DNA): TGCGCCAGCAGTGGAGACGGGACAGGGGGCACTGAAGCTTTCTTT. Translation gives CASSGDGTGGTEAFF. V gene TRBV10-1 combines with J gene TRBJ1-1; 11 bases match TRBD1. The V gene's germline CDR1 is WNHNN and CDR2 SYGVQD (reference sequence). The CDR3 extends over 15 amino acids. V lost 4 bases, J lost 4 bases, and 5 bases stayed unmatched.

This clonotype was seen only a few times. A junction end diverges from the germline sequence, so it may reflect a read error. The J gene is TRBJ1-1, the V gene TRBV19; D ambiguous. The CDR3 consists of 16 residues. The germline V gene encodes CDR1 LNHDA and CDR2 SQIVND (reference sequence). CDR3 amino acids: CASSGSGRGRGTESFF. The CDR3 coding sequence is TGTGCCAGTAGCGGGTCAGGACGCGGTCGTGGCACTGAATCTTTCTTT.

The chain joins TRBV4-1 to TRBJ1-2, with D unclear. CDR1 is MGHRA and CDR2 is YSYEKL in the germline V gene. V shed 4 bases and J shed 5 bases, with 17 bases lying between them. The CDR3 has 15 amino acids. CDR3 sequence: CASSLLRTPGYGYTF. The CDR3 DNA reads TGCGCCAGCAGCCTGTTGCGGACCCCAGGATATGGCTACACCTTC.

V usage is TRBV30 and J usage is TRBJ1-4; D may be TRBD1 (6 bases). Trimming cost V 5 bases and J 0 bases, with 13 bases left between them. Germline V gives CDR1 GTSNPN, CDR2 SVGIG (reference sequence). The CDR3 contains 15 residues. The CDR3, as DNA: TGTGCCTGGGCCGGGACAAAGGCAACTAATGAAAAACTGTTTTTT. Amino acids: CAWAGTKATNEKLFF.

This clonotype appeared many times. The chain links TRBV5-5 to TRBJ2-1, with D uncertain. Germline assignment: CDR1 SGHKS and CDR2 YYEKEE (reference sequence). This CDR3 spans 15 amino acids. Trimming removed 4 bases from V and 2 bases from J, with 13 bases in between. CDR3 sequence: CASSPVPGPYNEQFF. The CDR3 DNA reads as TGTGCCAGCAGCCCAGTGCCAGGCCCCTACAATGAGCAGTTCTTC.

This clonotype was observed a handful of times. CDR3 sequence (DNA): TGCTCAACGGGGCGGGGAGGGAACACTGAAGCTTTCTTT. This translates into CSTGRGGNTEAFF. V gene TRBV20-1 combines with J gene TRBJ1-1, with D tentatively TRBD1 (5 bases). In germline, CDR1 is DFQATT, CDR2 SNEGSKA (reference sequence). The CDR3 loop spans 13 amino acids.

The chain has TRBV4-2 and TRBJ1-1; no clear D gene. The CDR3 consists of 14 residues. V was pared by 0 bases and J by 5 bases, with 10 bases between. Germline-derived CDR1 and CDR2 are LGHNA and YNFKEQ. The CDR3 protein is CASSQELQRTEAFF. CDR3 in DNA: TGTGCCAGCAGCCAAGAACTGCAGAGAACTGAAGCTTTCTTT.

This sequence joins TRBV12-3 or TRBV12-4 and TRBJ2-7; D is unclear. V gave up 5 bases and J gave up 6 bases, with 14 bases separating them. This CDR3 contains 13 residues. In DNA form, the CDR3 reads TGTGCCAGCAGTCCCCGGATTATAATCGAGCAGTACTTC. This codes for CASSPRIIIEQYF.

This chain uses TRBV7-2 with TRBJ2-1; D is unresolved. Trimming took 6 bases from V and 0 from J, leaving 12 bases between them. Germline-derived CDR1 and CDR2 are SGHTA and FQGNSA. CDR3 length equals 15 residues. The CDR3 nucleotides are TGTGCCAGCAGTTCACTCGCGAGCTCCTACAATGAGCAGTTCTTC. This gives the protein CASSSLASSYNEQFF.

The chain recombines TRBV18 with TRBJ2-7; TRBD2 is a possible D gene (6 bases). Deletions cut 5 bases from V and 6 bases from J, with 17 bases between. Germline values: CDR1 KGHSH, CDR2 LQKENI. This CDR3 is built from 14 residues. For the CDR3, the DNA is TGTGCCAGCTCATTGGGACGAGCGGGCGTCGAGCAGTACTTC. Encoded protein: CASSLGRAGVEQYF.

This clonotype was seen ten or more times. The chain couples TRBV5-4 to TRBJ2-1, with D possibly being TRBD2 (5 bases). With 1 base removed from V and 3 bases from J, the gap between germline ends came to 14 bases. Germline-derived CDR1 and CDR2 are SGHNT and YYREEE (reference sequence). This CDR3 region has 16 residues. The CDR3 sequence is CASSLNSGNYYNEQFF. Written as DNA, the CDR3 is TGTGCCAGCAGCTTGAACAGCGGCAACTACTACAATGAGCAGTTCTTC.

Only a few counts were recorded for this clonotype. This chain links TRBV10-3 with TRBJ1-2; D unclear. Trimming pared 4 bases from V and 2 bases from J, leaving 5 bases between. This CDR3 comprises 12 residues. CDR1 is ENHRY, CDR2 SYGVKD, per germline. CDR3 bases: TGTGCCATCAGTGGGGTAAACTATGGCTACACCTTC. Translation: CAISGVNYGYTF.